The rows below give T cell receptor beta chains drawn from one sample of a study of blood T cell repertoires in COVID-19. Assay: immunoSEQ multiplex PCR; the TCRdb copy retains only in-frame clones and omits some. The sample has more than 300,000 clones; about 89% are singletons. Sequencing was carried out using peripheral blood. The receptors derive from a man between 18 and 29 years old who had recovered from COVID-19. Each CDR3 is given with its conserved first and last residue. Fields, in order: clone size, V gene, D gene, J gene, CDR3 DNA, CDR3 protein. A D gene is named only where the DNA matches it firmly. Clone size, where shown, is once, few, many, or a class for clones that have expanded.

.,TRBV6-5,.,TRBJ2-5,TGTGCCAGCAGCCACGGACGGGGGCAAGAGACCCAGTACTTC,CASSHGRGQETQYF
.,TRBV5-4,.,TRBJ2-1,TGTGCCAGCACCTTAGCCCGGCAGGGCTACAATGAGCAGTTCTTC,CASTLARQGYNEQFF
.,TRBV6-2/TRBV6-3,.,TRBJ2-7,TGTGCCAGCAGTTACTCGAACCAGCGGGCGAACTACGAGCAGTACTTC,CASSYSNQRANYEQYF
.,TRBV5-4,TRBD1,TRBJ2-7,TGTGCCAGCAGCTCGACAGGGCCTTCCTCCTACGAGCAGTACTTC,CASSSTGPSSYEQYF
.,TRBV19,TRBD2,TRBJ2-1,TGTGCCAGTAGTCCCGTTAGCGGGAGCTCCTACAATGAGCAGTTCTTC,CASSPVSGSSYNEQFF
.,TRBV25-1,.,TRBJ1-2,TGTGCCAGCAGTGAATTCATCAACTATGGCTACACCTTC,CASSEFINYGYTF
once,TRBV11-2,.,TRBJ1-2,TGTGCCAGCAGCTTAGATCGGAGGTCGGATCGCTATGGCTACACCTTC,CASSLDRRSDRYGYTF
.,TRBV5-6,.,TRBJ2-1,TGTGCCAGCAGCTTCTCAGCGCCCAACTACAATGAGCAGTTCTTC,CASSFSAPNYNEQFF
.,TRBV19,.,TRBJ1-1,TGTGCCAGTAGTTACAGGGAGGGTGAAGCTTTCTTT,CASSYREGEAFF
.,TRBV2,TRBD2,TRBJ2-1,TGTGCCAGCACTATCAATCCCCCGGGACTAGCCCTCATGGATGAGCAGTTCTTC,CASTINPPGLALMDEQFF
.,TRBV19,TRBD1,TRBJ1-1,TGTGCCAGTAGTCTTCTTCCGGGACAGCTTATTGAAGCTTTCTTT,CASSLLPGQLIEAFF
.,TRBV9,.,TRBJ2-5,TGTGCCAGCAGCGTACGTCACACCCAAGAGACCCAGTACTTC,CASSVRHTQETQYF
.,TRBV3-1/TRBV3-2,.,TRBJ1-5,TGTGCCAGCAGCTGGGGGGTGGGGAAACCTCCAGATCAGCCCCAGCATTTT,CASSWGVGKPPDQPQHF
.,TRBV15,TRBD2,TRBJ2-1,TGTGCCACCAGCAGAGATCTCGGGACTAGCGGGGCGGTGGGCTCCTACAATGAGCAGTTCTTC,CATSRDLGTSGAVGSYNEQFF
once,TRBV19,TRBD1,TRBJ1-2,TGTGCCAGTAGTCCACGGGACAGGGAGAGCTATGGCTACACCTTC,CASSPRDRESYGYTF
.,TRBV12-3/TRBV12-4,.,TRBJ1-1,TGTGCCAGCAGAGGACAGATGAACACTGAAGCTTTCTTT,CASRGQMNTEAFF
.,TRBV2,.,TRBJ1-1,TGTGCCAGCACCAGGGAAGCATGGAACACTGAAGCTTTCTTT,CASTREAWNTEAFF
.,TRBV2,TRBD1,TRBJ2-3,TGTGCCAGCATACAGGGGCATTCTCGGGATACGCAGTATTTT,CASIQGHSRDTQYF
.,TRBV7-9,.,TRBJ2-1,TGTGCCAGCAGCTTAGTGCCCCAGGAGCAGTTCTTC,CASSLVPQEQFF
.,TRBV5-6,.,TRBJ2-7,TGTGCCAGCAGCTTGCAGGGGCCGTCGCCTTCCGAGCAGTACTTC,CASSLQGPSPSEQYF
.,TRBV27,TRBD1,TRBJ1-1,TGTGCCAGCAGTCTCCGGGACAGGGGAAGGGGTAACACTGAAGCTTTCTTT,CASSLRDRGRGNTEAFF
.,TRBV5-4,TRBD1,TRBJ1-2,TGTGCCAGCAGCCCCCCGGGACAGGGGCTATACCCGTTTGGCTACACCTTC,CASSPPGQGLYPFGYTF
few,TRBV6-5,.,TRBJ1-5,TGTGCCAGCACGTGTGGAGATTTCGACAATCAGCCCCAGCATTTT,CASTCGDFDNQPQHF
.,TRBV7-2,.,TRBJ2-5,TGTGCCAGCAGCTTGGGCAGAGCTCAAGAGACCCAGTACTTC,CASSLGRAQETQYF
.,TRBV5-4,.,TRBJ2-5,TGTGCCAGCAGCTCCGGGGAGACCCAGTACTTC,CASSSGETQYF
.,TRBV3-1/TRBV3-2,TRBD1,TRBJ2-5,TGTGCCAGCAGCCCCCGGACAGGGACGTACCAAGAGACCCAGTACTTC,CASSPRTGTYQETQYF
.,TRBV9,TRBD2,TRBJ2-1,TGTGCCAGCAGCGTAGTGTCTAGCGGTACCCACAATGAGCAGTTCTTC,CASSVVSSGTHNEQFF
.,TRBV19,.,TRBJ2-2,TGTGCCAGTAGCCCAGACACTTACACCGGGGAGCTGTTTTTT,CASSPDTYTGELFF
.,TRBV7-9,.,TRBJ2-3,TGTGCCAGCAGCTTAGCGTTCGGAGATACGCAGTATTTT,CASSLAFGDTQYF
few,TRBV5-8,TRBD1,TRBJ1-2,TGTGCCAGCAGCTCCGGGACAGGGGTTTATGGCTACACCTTC,CASSSGTGVYGYTF
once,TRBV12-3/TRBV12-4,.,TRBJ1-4,TGTGCCAGCAGTCAGTCAACTAATGAAAAACTGTTTTTT,CASSQSTNEKLFF
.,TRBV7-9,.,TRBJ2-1,TGTGCCAGCAGCTTAGCTGGCTCTGAGCAGTTCTTC,CASSLAGSEQFF
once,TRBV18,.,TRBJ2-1,TGTGCCAGCTCACTCGAGGACAATGAGCAGTTCTTC,CASSLEDNEQFF
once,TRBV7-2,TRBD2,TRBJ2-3,TGTGCCAGCAGCTTAGGGGTTAGCGGGAGGGTCGGCACGCAGTATTTT,CASSLGVSGRVGTQYF
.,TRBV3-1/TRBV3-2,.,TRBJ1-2,TGTGCCAGCAGCCAAGGATACGGCTATGGCTACACCTTC,CASSQGYGYGYTF
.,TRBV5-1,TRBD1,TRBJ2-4,TGCGCCAGCAGCTTGGGGGACAGGTTAAACATTCAGTACTTC,CASSLGDRLNIQYF
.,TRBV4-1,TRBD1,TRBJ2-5,TGCGCCAGCAGTCAGCTTGTGGGGACAGACCAAGAGACCCAGTACTTC,CASSQLVGTDQETQYF
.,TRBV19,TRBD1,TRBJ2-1,TGTGCCAGTAGTTTCGGGACAGGGCTTGACAATGAGCAGTTCTTC,CASSFGTGLDNEQFF
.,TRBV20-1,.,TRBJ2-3,TGCAGTACAGGGAGCACAGATACGCAGTATTTT,CSTGSTDTQYF
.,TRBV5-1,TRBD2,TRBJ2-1,TGCGCCAGCGGGATTGGCGGGAGCTCCTACAATGAGCAGTTCTTC,CASGIGGSSYNEQFF
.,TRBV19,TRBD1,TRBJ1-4,TGTGCCAGTAGTTCCTGGACAGGGCCTAATGAAAAACTGTTTTTT,CASSSWTGPNEKLFF
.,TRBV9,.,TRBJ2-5,TGTGCCAGCAGCCCGGGTCAAACGGCCATTAAAGAGACCCAGTACTTC,CASSPGQTAIKETQYF
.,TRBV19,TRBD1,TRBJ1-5,TGTGCCAGTAGTGCTAAAGCACAGGGGTGGGCGGATCAGCCCCAGCATTTT,CASSAKAQGWADQPQHF
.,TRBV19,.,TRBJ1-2,TGTGCCAGTAGTGCAAAAGACAGGCCTACCTATGGCTACACCTTC,CASSAKDRPTYGYTF
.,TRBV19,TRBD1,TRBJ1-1,TGTGCCAGTACCTGGGGGACAGGGGCTAACACTGAAGCTTTCTTT,CASTWGTGANTEAFF
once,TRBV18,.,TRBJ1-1,TGTGCCAGCTCAAGGGCGGGTGACACTGAAGCTTTCTTT,CASSRAGDTEAFF
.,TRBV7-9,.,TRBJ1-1,TGTGCCAGCAGCTTGCGGGGAATCGACACTGAAGCTTTCTTT,CASSLRGIDTEAFF
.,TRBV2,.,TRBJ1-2,TGTGCCAGCAGTGATGGTCCGGGATCTTCCTACACCTTC,CASSDGPGSSYTF
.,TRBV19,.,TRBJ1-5,TGTGCCAGTAGTATAGGGGGGGTCAATCAGCCCCAGCATTTT,CASSIGGVNQPQHF
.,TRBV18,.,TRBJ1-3,TGTGCCAGCTCACCAGACGCTGGGGGCGGAAACACCATATATTTT,CASSPDAGGGNTIYF
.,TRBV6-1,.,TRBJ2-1,TGTGCCAGCAGTGAAGGGTTAGACGCAGGGAATGAGCAGTTCTTC,CASSEGLDAGNEQFF
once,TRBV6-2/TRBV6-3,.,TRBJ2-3,TGTGCCAGCAGTTACACTCCGGGCGGGAGCACAGATACGCAGTATTTT,CASSYTPGGSTDTQYF
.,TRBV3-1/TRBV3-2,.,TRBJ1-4,TGTGCCAGCAGCCAAGATTGGCAGGGGCCCTTTTCTCCAACTAATGAAAAACTGTTTTTT,CASSQDWQGPFSPTNEKLFF
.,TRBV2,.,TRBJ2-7,TGTGCCAGCAGAACAGGGAACGAGCAGTACTTC,CASRTGNEQYF
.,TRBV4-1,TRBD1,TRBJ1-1,TGCGCCAGCAGCCACCGGACAGGGGGCGTTGAAGCTTTCTTT,CASSHRTGGVEAFF
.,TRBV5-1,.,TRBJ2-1,TGCGCCAGCAGCCTCGGAGTGAATGAGCAGTTCTTC,CASSLGVNEQFF
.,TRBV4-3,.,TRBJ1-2,TGCGCCAGCAGCCAAGATTTACAGGGAGGGGGGTATGATGGCTACACCTTC,CASSQDLQGGGYDGYTF
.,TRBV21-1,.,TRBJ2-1,TGTGCCAGCACCATAGGGACTAGCGGGGGAAATGACAATGAGCAGTTCTTC,CASTIGTSGGNDNEQFF
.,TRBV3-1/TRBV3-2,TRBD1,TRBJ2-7,TGTGCCAGCAGCCCACCGGACAGGGACGAGCAGTACTTC,CASSPPDRDEQYF